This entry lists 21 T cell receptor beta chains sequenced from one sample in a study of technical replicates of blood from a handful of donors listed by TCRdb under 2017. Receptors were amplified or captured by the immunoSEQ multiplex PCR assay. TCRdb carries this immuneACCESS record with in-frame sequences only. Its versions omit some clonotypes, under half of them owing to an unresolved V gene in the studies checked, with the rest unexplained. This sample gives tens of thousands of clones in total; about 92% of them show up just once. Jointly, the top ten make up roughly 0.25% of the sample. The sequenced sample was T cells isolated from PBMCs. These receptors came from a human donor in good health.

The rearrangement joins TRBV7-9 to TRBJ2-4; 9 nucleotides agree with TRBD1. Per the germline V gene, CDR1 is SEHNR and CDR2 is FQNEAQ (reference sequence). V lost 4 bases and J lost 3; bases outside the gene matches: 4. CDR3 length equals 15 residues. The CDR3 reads CASSWGQGDKNIQYF. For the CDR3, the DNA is TGTGCCAGCAGCTGGGGACAGGGAGACAAAAACATTCAGTACTTC.

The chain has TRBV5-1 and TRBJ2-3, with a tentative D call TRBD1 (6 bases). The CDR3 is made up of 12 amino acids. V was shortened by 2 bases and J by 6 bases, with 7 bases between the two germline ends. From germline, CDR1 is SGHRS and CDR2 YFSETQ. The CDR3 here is CASSFTGDTQYF. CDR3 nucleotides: TGCGCCAGCAGCTTTACAGGGGATACGCAGTATTTT.

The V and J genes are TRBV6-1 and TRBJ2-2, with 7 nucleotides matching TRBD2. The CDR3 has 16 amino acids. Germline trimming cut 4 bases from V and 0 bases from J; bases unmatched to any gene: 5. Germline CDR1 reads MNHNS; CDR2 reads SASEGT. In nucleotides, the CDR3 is TGTGCCAGCAGTGTTCTAGCGGACGCGAACACCGGGGAGCTGTTTTTT. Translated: CASSVLADANTGELFF.

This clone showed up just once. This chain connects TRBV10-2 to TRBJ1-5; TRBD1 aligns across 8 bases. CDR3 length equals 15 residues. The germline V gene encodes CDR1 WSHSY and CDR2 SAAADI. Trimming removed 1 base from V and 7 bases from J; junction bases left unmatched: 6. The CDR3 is CASSEWTGIVQPQHF. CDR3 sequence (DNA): TGCGCCAGCAGTGAGTGGACAGGGATTGTCCAGCCCCAGCATTTT.

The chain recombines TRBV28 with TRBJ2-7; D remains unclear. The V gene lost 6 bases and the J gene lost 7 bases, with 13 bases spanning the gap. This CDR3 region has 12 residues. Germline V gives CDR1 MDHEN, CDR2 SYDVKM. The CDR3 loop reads CASSPGYGEQYF. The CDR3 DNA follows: TGTGCCAGCAGCCCCGGGTACGGTGAGCAGTACTTC.

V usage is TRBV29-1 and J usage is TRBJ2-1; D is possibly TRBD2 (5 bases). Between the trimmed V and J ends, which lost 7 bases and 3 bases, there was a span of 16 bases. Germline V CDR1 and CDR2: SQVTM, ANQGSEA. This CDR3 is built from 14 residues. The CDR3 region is CSADSAFNYNEQFF. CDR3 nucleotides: TGCAGCGCCGATAGCGCTTTTAACTACAATGAGCAGTTCTTC.

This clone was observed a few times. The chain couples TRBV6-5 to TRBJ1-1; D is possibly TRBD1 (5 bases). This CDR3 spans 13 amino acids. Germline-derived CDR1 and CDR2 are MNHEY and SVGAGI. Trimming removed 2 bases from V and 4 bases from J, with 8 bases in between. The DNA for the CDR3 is TGTGCCAGCAGTTACCGCAGGGTCACTGAAGCTTTCTTT. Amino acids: CASSYRRVTEAFF.

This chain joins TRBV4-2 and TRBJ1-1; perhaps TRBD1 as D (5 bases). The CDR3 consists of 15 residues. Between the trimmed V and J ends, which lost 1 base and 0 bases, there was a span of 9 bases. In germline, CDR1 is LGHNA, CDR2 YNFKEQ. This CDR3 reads CASSQVRVMNTEAFF. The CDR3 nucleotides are TGTGCCAGCAGCCAAGTCAGGGTAATGAACACTGAAGCTTTCTTT.

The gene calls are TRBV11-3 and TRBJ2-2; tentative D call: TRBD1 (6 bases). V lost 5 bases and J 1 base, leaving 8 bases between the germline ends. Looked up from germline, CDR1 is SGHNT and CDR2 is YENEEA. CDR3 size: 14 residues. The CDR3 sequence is CASSQTGNTGELFF. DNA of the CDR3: TGTGCCAGCAGCCAGACAGGGAACACCGGGGAGCTGTTTTTT.

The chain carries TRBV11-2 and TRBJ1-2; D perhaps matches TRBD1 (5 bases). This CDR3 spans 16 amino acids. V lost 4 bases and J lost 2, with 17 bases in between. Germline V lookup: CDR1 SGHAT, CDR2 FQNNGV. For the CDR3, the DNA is TGTGCCAGCAGCTCAAACGCGGGACCAACAAACTATGGCTACACCTTC. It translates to CASSSNAGPTNYGYTF.

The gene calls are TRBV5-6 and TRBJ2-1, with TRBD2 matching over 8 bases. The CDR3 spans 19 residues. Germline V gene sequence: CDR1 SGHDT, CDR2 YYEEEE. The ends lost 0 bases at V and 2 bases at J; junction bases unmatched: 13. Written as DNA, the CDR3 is TGTGCCAGCAGCTTGGGGTCACGTCCTAGCGGGCCTACCTACAATGAGCAGTTCTTC. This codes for CASSLGSRPSGPTYNEQFF.

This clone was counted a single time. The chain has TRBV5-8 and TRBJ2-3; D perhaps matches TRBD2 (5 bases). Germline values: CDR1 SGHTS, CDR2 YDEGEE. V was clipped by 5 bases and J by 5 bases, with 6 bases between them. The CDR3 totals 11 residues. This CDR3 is CASSEGDTQYF. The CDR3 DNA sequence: TGTGCCAGCAGTGAGGGAGATACGCAGTATTTT.

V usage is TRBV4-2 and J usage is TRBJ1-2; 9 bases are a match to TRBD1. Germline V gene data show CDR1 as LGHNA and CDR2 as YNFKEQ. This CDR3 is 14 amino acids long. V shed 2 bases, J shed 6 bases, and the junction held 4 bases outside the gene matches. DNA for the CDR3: TGTGCCAGCAGCCAAAATGACAGGGGGGATGGCTACACCTTC. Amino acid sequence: CASSQNDRGDGYTF.

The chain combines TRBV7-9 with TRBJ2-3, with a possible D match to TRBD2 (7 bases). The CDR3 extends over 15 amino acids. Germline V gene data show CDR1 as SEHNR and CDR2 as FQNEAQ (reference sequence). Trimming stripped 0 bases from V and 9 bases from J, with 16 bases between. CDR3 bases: TGTGCCAGCAGCTTAGCGGGGGGGCCGTTATGGACGCAGTATTTT. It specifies CASSLAGGPLWTQYF. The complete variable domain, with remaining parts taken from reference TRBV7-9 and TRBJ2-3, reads DTGVSQNPRHKITKRGQNVTFRCDPISEHNRLYWYRQTLGQGPEFLTYFQNEAQLEKSRLLSDRFSAERPKGSFSTLEIQRTEQGDSAMYLCASSLAGGPLWTQYFGPGTRLTVL.

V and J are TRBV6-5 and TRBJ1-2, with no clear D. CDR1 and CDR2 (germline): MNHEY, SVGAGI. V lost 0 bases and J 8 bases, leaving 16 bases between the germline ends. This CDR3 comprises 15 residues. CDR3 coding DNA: TGTGCCAGCAGTTACTCGGAGCAGCCCCCCAAGGGCTACACCTTC. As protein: CASSYSEQPPKGYTF.

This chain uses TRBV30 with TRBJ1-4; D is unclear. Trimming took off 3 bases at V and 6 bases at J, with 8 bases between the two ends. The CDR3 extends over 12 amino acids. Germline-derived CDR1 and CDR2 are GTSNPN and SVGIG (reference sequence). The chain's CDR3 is CAWSIVHEKLFF. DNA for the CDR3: TGTGCCTGGAGCATAGTCCATGAAAAACTGTTTTTT.

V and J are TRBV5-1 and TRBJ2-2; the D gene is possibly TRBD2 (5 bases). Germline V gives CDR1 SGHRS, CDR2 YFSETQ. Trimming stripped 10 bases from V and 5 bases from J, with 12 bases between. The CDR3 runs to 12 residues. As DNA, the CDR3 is TGCGCCTCTCACGAGGGAACCGGGGAGCTGTTTTTT. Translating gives CASHEGTGELFF.

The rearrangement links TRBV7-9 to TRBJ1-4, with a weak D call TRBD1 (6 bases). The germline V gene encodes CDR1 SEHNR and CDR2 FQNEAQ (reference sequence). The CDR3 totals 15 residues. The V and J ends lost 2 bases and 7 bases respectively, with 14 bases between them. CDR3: CASSLTGGHGEKLFF. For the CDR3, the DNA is TGTGCCAGCAGCTTAACGGGGGGGCATGGTGAAAAACTGTTTTTT.

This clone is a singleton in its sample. For the CDR3, the DNA is TGTGCCAGCAGTTCGACAGGGAGGTACCACGAGCAGTACTTC. Its protein product is CASSSTGRYHEQYF. The chain links TRBV28 to TRBJ2-7, with D possibly being TRBD1 (7 bases). Germline V lookup: CDR1 MDHEN, CDR2 SYDVKM. V gave up 4 bases and J gave up 5 bases, with 15 bases separating them. The CDR3 covers 14 residues.

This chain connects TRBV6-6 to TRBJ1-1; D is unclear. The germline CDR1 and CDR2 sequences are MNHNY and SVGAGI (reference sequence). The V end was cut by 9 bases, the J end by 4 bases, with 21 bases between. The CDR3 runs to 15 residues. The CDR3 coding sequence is TGTGCCAGTGCCGGGAACACGCCAAAGGGCACTGAAGCTTTCTTT. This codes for CASAGNTPKGTEAFF.

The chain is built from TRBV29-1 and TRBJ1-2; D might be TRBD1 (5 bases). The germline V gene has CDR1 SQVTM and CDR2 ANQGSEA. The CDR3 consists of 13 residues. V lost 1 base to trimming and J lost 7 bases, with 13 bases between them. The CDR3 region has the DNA TGCAGCGTTGAAGCCACCAGGGAGGTTGGCTACACCTTC. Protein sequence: CSVEATREVGYTF.